A single sample gave rise to the 31 T cell receptor beta chains below, sequenced in a study of graft-versus-host responses after intestinal transplantation. The table came from immunoSEQ multiplex PCR; TCRdb's copy has only in-frame clones and leaves some out. The table shows about 130,000 clones, with 92% occurring only once. The antigens of these receptors remain unknown. The sequencing here drew on unstimulated CD4+ T cells sorted from spleen or lymph node cells, taken before intestinal transplant. Receptors were obtained from a human donor who received an intestinal transplant.

As to this clone: The same CDR3 is also encoded by other DNA sequences in this sample. J is TRBJ2-7 and V is TRBV19; TRBD2 is a possible D gene (6 bases). Deletions cut 1 base from V and 0 bases from J, with 7 bases between. Germline-derived CDR1 and CDR2 are LNHDA and SQIVND (reference sequence). The CDR3 consists of 14 residues. The CDR3 coding sequence is TGTGCCAGTAGTATAGGCGGGGACTCCTACGAGCAGTACTTC. It specifies CASSIGGDSYEQYF. The variable domain in full, with the rest retrieved from reference TRBV19 and TRBJ2-7, is DGGITQSPKYLFRKEGQNVTLSCEQNLNHDAMYWYRQDPGQGLRLIYYSQIVNDFQKGDIAEGYSVSREKKESFPLTVTSAQKNPTAFYLCASSIGGDSYEQYFGPGTRLTVT.

The chain has TRBV7-3 and TRBJ1-2; TRBD1 agrees at 10 bases. CDR1 is SGHTA and CDR2 is FQGTGA in the germline V gene. The CDR3 is made up of 16 amino acids. The V segment lost 5 bases and the J segment 6 bases; nucleotides outside the gene matches: 12. CDR3 bases: TGTGCCAGCAGCCTCCGCCCCCGACAGGGGGCAGATGGCTACACCTTC. Amino acid sequence: CASSLRPRQGADGYTF.

The chain is built from TRBV10-3 and TRBJ2-7; 7 bases line up with TRBD1. V was clipped by 4 bases and J by 3 bases; unmatched bases: 0. This CDR3 has 12 amino acids. From germline, CDR1 is ENHRY and CDR2 SYGVKD. This CDR3 is CAISAGGYEQYF. As DNA, the CDR3 is TGTGCCATCAGTGCAGGGGGCTACGAGCAGTACTTC.

This chain links TRBV6-5 with TRBJ2-7; 7 bases are shared with TRBD2. The CDR3 spans 15 residues. Germline V lookup: CDR1 MNHEY, CDR2 SVGAGI. The J segment lost 7 bases and the V segment lost 0 bases, leaving 9 bases of the junction unmatched. CDR3 DNA sequence: TGTGCCAGCAGTTACTCGGCGGGAGTAGTAGGGGAGCAGTACTTC. This gives the protein CASSYSAGVVGEQYF.

The chain has TRBV5-1 and TRBJ2-3, with 10 bases identical to TRBD2. CDR1 is SGHRS, CDR2 YFSETQ, per germline. The CDR3 runs 14 residues. V trimming: 5 bases; J trimming: 6 bases; junction bases outside the gene matches: 6. CDR3 coding DNA: TGCGCCAGCAGTCTAGCGGGAGACGCCGATACGCAGTATTTT. Translation: CASSLAGDADTQYF.

V and J are TRBV5-1 and TRBJ2-1, with 9 bases aligning to TRBD1. Trimming removed 0 bases from V and 5 bases from J; junction bases left unmatched: 3. The CDR3 is made up of 15 amino acids. Per the germline V gene, CDR1 is SGHRS and CDR2 is YFSETQ. The CDR3 loop reads CASSLGQGDNNEQFF. CDR3 DNA: TGCGCCAGCAGCTTGGGACAGGGGGACAACAATGAGCAGTTCTTC.

The CDR3 DNA is TGCGCCAGCAGCCAAGTTTCAGGGGGCTTAGAGGGCTACACCTTC. It yields the protein CASSQVSGGLEGYTF. The chain joins TRBV4-1 to TRBJ1-2; 8 bases map to TRBD1. The CDR3 totals 15 residues. The V and J ends lost 1 base and 8 bases, in that order; junction bases with no gene match: 9. CDR1 MGHRA and CDR2 YSYEKL come from the germline V gene.

The genes are TRBV9 and TRBJ1-3; no firm D call. The V end was cut by 0 bases, the J end by 0 bases, with 7 bases between. Germline V gene lookup returns CDR1 SGDLS and CDR2 YYNGEE. The CDR3 loop spans 15 amino acids. The CDR3 bases are TGTGCCAGCAGCGTAGGACGGGGCTCTGGAAACACCATATATTTT. Encoded protein: CASSVGRGSGNTIYF. Full variable domain (rest looked up from reference TRBV9 and TRBJ1-3): DSGVTQTPKHLITATGQRVTLRCSPRSGDLSVYWYQQSLDQGLQFLIQYYNGEERAKGNILERFSAQQFPDLHSELNLSSLELGDSALYFCASSVGRGSGNTIYFGEGSWLTVV.

This chain links TRBV19 with TRBJ2-7, with 9 bases fitting TRBD2. Germline-derived CDR1 and CDR2 are LNHDA and SQIVND (reference sequence). Losses at the gene ends were 3 bases for V and 6 bases for J; bases not matched to a gene: 6. This CDR3 comprises 14 residues. CDR3 nucleotides: TGTGCCAGTAGTATTTCAGGAGCGGGGGGCGAGCAGTACTTC. This gives the protein CASSISGAGGEQYF. The full variable domain, rest sourced from reference TRBV19 and TRBJ2-7, is DGGITQSPKYLFRKEGQNVTLSCEQNLNHDAMYWYRQDPGQGLRLIYYSQIVNDFQKGDIAEGYSVSREKKESFPLTVTSAQKNPTAFYLCASSISGAGGEQYFGPGTRLTVT.

The V gene is TRBV7-2, the J gene TRBJ1-5; D remains unclear. Looked up from germline, CDR1 is SGHTA and CDR2 is FQGNSA. With 5 bases removed from V and 9 bases from J, the gap between germline ends came to 14 bases. This CDR3 comprises 13 residues. CDR3 DNA: TGTGCCAGCAGCCCCCAGGCCGGGTGGCCCCAGCATTTT. Translated: CASSPQAGWPQHF.

This chain uses TRBV19 with TRBJ1-5, with D possibly matching TRBD1 (5 bases). Germline V CDR1 and CDR2: LNHDA, SQIVND (reference sequence). The CDR3 has 12 residues. V lost 7 bases and J 4 bases, leaving 8 bases between the germline ends. DNA of the CDR3: TGTGCCAGTACTAGACAGAATCAGCCCCAGCATTTT. Protein sequence: CASTRQNQPQHF.

The rearrangement uses TRBV29-1 and TRBJ1-5; a weak D match, TRBD1 (5 bases). There are 12 residues in the CDR3. Germline V CDR1 and CDR2: SQVTM, ANQGSEA. Between the trimmed V and J ends, which lost 7 bases and 2 bases, there was a span of 9 bases. The CDR3 here is CSAGGGNQPQHF. For the CDR3, the DNA is TGCAGCGCCGGGGGGGGCAATCAGCCCCAGCATTTT. Based on the CDR3 plus reference TRBV29-1 and TRBJ1-5, the full variable domain is SAVISQKPSRDICQRGTSLTIQCQVDSQVTMMFWYRQQPGQSLTLIATANQGSEATYESGFVIDKFPISRPNLTFSTLTVSNMSPEDSSIYLCSAGGGNQPQHFGDGTRLSIL.

This clone showed up just once. This chain connects TRBV11-2 to TRBJ2-3, with 7 positions matching TRBD1. CDR1 SGHAT and CDR2 FQNNGV come from the germline V gene. This CDR3 is built from 17 residues. V lost 1 base to trimming and J lost 3 bases; unmatched junction nucleotides: 10. In DNA, the CDR3 is TGTGCCAGCAGCTTAGGATTGGCAGGGGGAAAGACAGATACGCAGTATTTT. It is translated as CASSLGLAGGKTDTQYF.

V and J are TRBV28 and TRBJ1-1; possible D gene TRBD1, 5 bases. Germline CDR1 MDHEN, CDR2 SYDVKM. The CDR3 loop spans 14 amino acids. V gave up 4 bases and J gave up 4 bases, with 13 bases separating them. CDR3 loop: CASSSQGGSTEAFF. The CDR3 DNA reads as TGTGCCAGCAGTTCTCAGGGAGGAAGCACTGAAGCTTTCTTT.

This chain connects TRBV5-1 to TRBJ1-1, with a weak D call TRBD1 (6 bases). The CDR3 length is 13 residues. CDR1 is SGHRS, CDR2 YFSETQ, per germline. V was trimmed by 6 bases and J by 3 bases, leaving 12 bases between them. The CDR3 coding sequence is TGCGCCAGCACCGAAGGGGGGGACACTGAAGCTTTCTTT. It yields the protein CASTEGGDTEAFF.

The chain combines TRBV19 with TRBJ2-7, with 7 bases aligning to TRBD2. The CDR3 runs to 14 residues. With 3 bases clipped from V and 2 bases from J, the junction kept 4 bases outside the gene matches. Germline V lookup: CDR1 LNHDA, CDR2 SQIVND (reference sequence). CDR3 loop: CASSISGTTYEQYF. CDR3 sequence (DNA): TGTGCCAGTAGTATTTCCGGGACTACCTACGAGCAGTACTTC.

CDR3 loop: CASSLGVVVGHFSQGAFF. The CDR3 bases are TGTGCCAGCAGCTTAGGGGTAGTGGTGGGACACTTCTCCCAAGGAGCTTTCTTT. V is TRBV7-8 and J is TRBJ1-1; D is possibly TRBD1 (6 bases). The CDR3 totals 18 residues. Germline values: CDR1 SGHVS, CDR2 FQNEAQ. V was clipped by 1 base and J by 10 bases, with 28 bases between them.

The chain couples TRBV6-1 to TRBJ1-2; D is unresolved. CDR3 length equals 12 residues. Germline CDR1 is MNHNS and CDR2 is SASEGT. Trimming removed 1 base from V and 6 bases from J, with 6 bases in between. The CDR3 sequence: CASSEGNHGYTF. CDR3 in DNA: TGTGCCAGCAGTGAAGGAAACCATGGCTACACCTTC.

V and J are TRBV6-5 and TRBJ2-4; D is ambiguous. This CDR3 is 13 amino acids long. V lost 2 bases, J lost 4 bases, and 6 bases lay in between. Germline CDR1 and CDR2: MNHEY and SVGAGI. As DNA, the CDR3 is TGTGCCAGCAGTTACAGTGGGAAAAACATTCAGTACTTC. Translated, it gives CASSYSGKNIQYF.

The J gene is TRBJ2-2, the V gene TRBV7-3; weak D call: TRBD1 (6 bases). The CDR3 has 13 amino acids. Trimming stripped 3 bases from V and 6 bases from J, with 8 bases between. Germline V gene data show CDR1 as SGHTA and CDR2 as FQGTGA. The CDR3 region has the DNA TGTGCCAGCAGCTTGAGGACAGCCGGGGAGCTGTTTTTT. Its translation is CASSLRTAGELFF.

The chain links TRBV7-9 to TRBJ1-1; D is unclear. Germline V CDR1 and CDR2: SEHNR, FQNEAQ (reference sequence). Trimming pared 3 bases from V and 1 base from J, leaving 12 bases between. This CDR3 comprises 15 residues. The CDR3 nucleotides read TGTGCCAGCAGCTTCGGACGGGTCGAGAACACTGAAGCTTTCTTT. This gives the protein CASSFGRVENTEAFF.

V usage is TRBV9 and J usage is TRBJ2-1; D is uncertain. Per germline, CDR1 SGDLS and CDR2 YYNGEE. The CDR3 runs to 13 residues. V was pared by 4 bases and J by 10 bases, with 15 bases between. DNA for the CDR3: TGTGCCAGCAGCCCAATATTGGGCAGCGAGCAGTTCTTC. It encodes CASSPILGSEQFF.

The rearrangement links TRBV9 to TRBJ2-7, with D hard to call. CDR1 and CDR2 from the germline V gene are SGDLS and YYNGEE. There are 15 residues in the CDR3. Trimming took 4 bases from V and 6 from J, leaving 20 bases between them. In DNA form, the CDR3 reads TGTGCCAGCAGCCCATCCCCGGCCAGGTTGGGCGAGCAGTACTTC. Its protein is CASSPSPARLGEQYF. The full variable domain, its missing parts supplied by reference TRBV9 and TRBJ2-7, is DSGVTQTPKHLITATGQRVTLRCSPRSGDLSVYWYQQSLDQGLQFLIQYYNGEERAKGNILERFSAQQFPDLHSELNLSSLELGDSALYFCASSPSPARLGEQYFGPGTRLTVT.

This clone was found once. The CDR3 sequence: CASSLEQGVNIQYF. The CDR3 nucleotides are TGCGCCAGCAGCTTGGAACAGGGGGTGAACATTCAGTACTTC. J is TRBJ2-4 and V is TRBV5-1, with 8 bases identical to TRBD1. The J segment lost 7 bases and the V segment lost 0 bases, leaving 3 bases of the junction unmatched. CDR3 length: 14 residues. Germline CDR1 SGHRS, CDR2 YFSETQ.

This chain links TRBV5-6 with TRBJ2-7; D is undetermined. Trimming cost V 1 base and J 4 bases, with 15 bases left between them. The V gene's germline CDR1 is SGHDT and CDR2 YYEEEE. This CDR3 is 15 amino acids long. The CDR3 DNA follows: TGTGCCAGCAGCTTGCATGGGTTGGCCCCTTACGAGCAGTACTTC. Its protein product is CASSLHGLAPYEQYF.

The J gene is TRBJ1-1, the V gene TRBV5-1, with a weak D call TRBD1 (5 bases). Germline V gene data show CDR1 as SGHRS and CDR2 as YFSETQ. This CDR3 contains 14 residues. V was trimmed by 4 bases and J by 2 bases, leaving 12 bases between them. The CDR3 loop reads CASSLQGPNTEAFF. The CDR3 DNA follows: TGCGCCAGCAGCCTGCAGGGACCAAACACTGAAGCTTTCTTT. Drawing the rest from reference TRBV5-1 and TRBJ1-1, the complete variable domain is KAGVTQTPRYLIKTRGQQVTLSCSPISGHRSVSWYQQTPGQGLQFLFEYFSETQRNKGNFPGRFSGRQFSNSRSEMNVSTLELGDSALYLCASSLQGPNTEAFFGQGTRLTVV.

This chain uses TRBV5-1 with TRBJ2-1, with TRBD2 identical over 10 bases. With V trimmed by 0 bases and J by 10 bases, 10 bases remained unmatched. Germline V lookup: CDR1 SGHRS, CDR2 YFSETQ. The CDR3 loop spans 16 amino acids. CDR3 sequence: CASSLGRASGRDEQFF. The CDR3 DNA reads TGCGCCAGCAGCTTGGGCCGGGCTAGCGGGAGAGACGAGCAGTTCTTC.

Points on this clone: A junction end diverges from the germline sequence, so it may reflect a read error. V is TRBV2 and J is TRBJ1-2, with a possible D match to TRBD1 (6 bases). The CDR3 has 13 amino acids. Germline V lookup: CDR1 SNHLY, CDR2 FYNNEI. The CDR3 region is CVSRAGVNYGYTF. The CDR3 DNA sequence: TGTGTCAGCAGGGCAGGGGTTAACTATGGCTACACCTTC.

This chain uses TRBV5-1 with TRBJ1-5, with D possibly TRBD1 on 5 matching bases. The CDR3 consists of 16 residues. Trimming stripped 4 bases from V and 0 bases from J, with 14 bases between. The germline gives CDR1 SGHRS, CDR2 YFSETQ. DNA of the CDR3: TGCGCCAGCAGCGGGACGACAGCTTATAGCAATCAGCCCCAGCATTTT. Amino acids: CASSGTTAYSNQPQHF.

The chain couples TRBV5-1 to TRBJ2-1; TRBD2 agrees at 10 bases. This CDR3 has 14 residues. Per the germline V gene, CDR1 is SGHRS and CDR2 is YFSETQ. V was clipped by 6 bases and J by 10 bases; unmatched bases: 10. The CDR3 loop is CASTDSGRLGEQFF. Here the CDR3 DNA reads TGCGCCAGCACCGATAGCGGGAGGCTCGGAGAGCAGTTCTTC.

Written as DNA, the CDR3 is TGTGCCAGCAGCGGATCGGACGGGGCAGAAGAGACCCAGTACTTC. Translating gives CASSGSDGAEETQYF. V usage is TRBV9 and J usage is TRBJ2-5, with D perhaps matching TRBD1 or TRBD2 (5 bases each). This CDR3 is 15 amino acids long. CDR1 is SGDLS, CDR2 YYNGEE, per germline. Between the trimmed V and J ends, which lost 3 bases and 3 bases, there was a span of 15 bases.